This TCR beta chain came from a study of early T cells in non-severe SARS-CoV-2 infection (dated by TCRdb to about 2021). Broadly, across the study: Bulk RNA from unsorted whole blood was used for TCR sequencing, so alpha and beta chains could not be paired. What the authors observed across the whole study: VDJdb matching was skewed toward anti-spike CD8 responses, so virus-specific expansions were likely underestimated and private and CD4 specificities were missed.

A case-control design nested within a healthcare worker cohort in London, UK, was used, with weekly nasopharyngeal swab PCR tests and blood sampling performed. Healthcare workers were recruited during the week of the UK lockdown, between 23 and 31 March 2020, and followed weekly for up to roughly 15 weeks. The cysteine opens and the phenylalanine closes a CDR3 of 13 amino acids. The sequence is cut down to CDR3 DNA, 39 bases in frame from base 1. V is cut by 9 bases and J by 1 base, and the space between the germline ends is 12 bases. The germline V gene encodes CDR1 MNHEY and CDR2 SMNVEV (reference sequence). This clonotype was seen ten or more times. The antigen it binds to is not known. Within one base of it there is no much larger clone, and no base qualities were kept. The library was obtained by 5' RACE. Sequencing relied on a NextSeq 500. Unique molecular identifiers were attached to individual cDNA molecules in the TCR library protocol so that sequencing error and PCR bias could be corrected. TCR alpha and beta chains were both sequenced, and the abundances of alpha and beta sequences in each sample were closely correlated with each other. Regarding the original processing steps: Decombinator V4 was used to annotate TCR sequences for V gene, J gene and CDR3. Expanded TCRs were defined as changing significantly between any two time points under a Poisson model with p below 0.0001. Abundances of TCRs were expressed as counts per million after normalisation to the total number of TCRs sequenced in each sample. MAIT TCRs were defined by TRAV1-2 paired with TRAJ12, TRAJ20 or TRAJ33, and iNKT TCRs by TRAV10 paired with TRAJ18. VDJdb, accessed 1 November 2021, was searched for CMV, EBV and SARS-CoV-2 annotated TCRs, with TCRs annotated for multiple antigens excluded. TCRdb took the public reads, trimmed them with fastp at Q25, ran MiXCR for clone calling and kept in-frame beta chains. Every distinct CDR3 protein forms one entry, paired with its most common genes and DNA. The V and J calls were determined by TCRdb, not by the authors. The sample table holds 60,000 or so distinct CDR3 sequences, of which around an eighth were seen once. The ten largest make up approximately 4.4% of the sample.

Sequenced input: whole blood. The receptor's source is an adult who was a healthcare worker with PCR-confirmed SARS-CoV-2 infection or an uninfected control (not recorded which). The chain joins TRBV27 to TRBJ1-1; a weak D assignment points to TRBD1 (5 bases agree). Here is the DNA: TGTGCCAGTCGCGGAGGGGCGAACACTGAAGCTTTCTTT. It translates to CASRGGANTEAFF.